This note documents a single T cell receptor beta chain sequence. Its antigen remains unknown. The donors, all healthy, were Caucasians living in Russia, aged about 6 to 100. The data were taken from a study of blood T cells in healthy people across ages. Study outcomes and limitations: The recorded TCR beta diversity per million T cells decreased in a roughly linear manner with age.

The CDR3 is 12 amino acids. Trimming stripped 9 bases from V and 3 bases from J, with 12 bases between. Through a sample-barcoded 5' primer and a J-beta primer mix, a second PCR was run for roughly 6 to 11 cycles. Every molecule of cDNA carried a tag from a template-switch adaptor with 12 random nucleotides. Sequencing yielded, for each sample, at least 3 million paired-end reads carrying CDR3. MiXCR, run by TCRdb on the 5' RACE reads, gives a single entry per CDR3 protein. This sample has approximately 850,000 distinct CDR3 sequences, with roughly 60% found just once. This TCR came from a man aged 30 to 45 in good health. The rearrangement uses TRBV12-3 or TRBV12-4 and TRBJ2-7; perhaps TRBD2 as D (5 bases). Specimen: blood. The DNA for the CDR3 is TGTGCCAGGCGGGTATTCGTCTACGAGCAGTACTTC. Amino acids: CARRVFVYEQYF.